A single sample gave rise to the 13 T cell receptor beta chains below, sequenced in a study of Ad26.COV2.S vaccination and SARS-CoV-2 variants. As for treatment: over 15 received Ad26.COV2.S at low or high dose, single or two shots; roughly five received placebo; per-sample allocation not given. The samples date from day 63 after the first vaccine or placebo injection. Repertoires were generated with immunoSEQ multiplex PCR, while TCRdb's copy carries only in-frame clones and drops some. Among a few hundred thousand clones listed, less than 95% were seen once. This sample comprised peripheral blood, obtained in a trial of Ad26.COV2.S vaccine versus placebo. These receptors were obtained from a person aged 18-60 years who received the Ad26.COV2.S COVID-19 vaccine or a placebo.

The chain employs TRBV11-2 and TRBJ2-7; 7 nucleotides match TRBD1. The germline CDR1 and CDR2 sequences are SGHAT and FQNNGV. The junction had 12 bases not matched to a gene; V was cut back by 6 bases and J by 7 bases. This CDR3 is built from 14 residues. The CDR3 here is CASSKGGPPWEQYF. Here the CDR3 DNA reads TGTGCCAGCAGTAAAGGGGGCCCCCCTTGGGAGCAGTACTTC. Full variable domain (rest looked up from reference TRBV11-2 and TRBJ2-7): EAGVAQSPRYKIIEKRQSVAFWCNPISGHATLYWYQQILGQGPKLLIQFQNNGVVDDSQLPKDRFSAERLKGVDSTLKIQPAKLEDSAVYLCASSKGGPPWEQYFGPGTRLTVT.

V usage is TRBV2 and J usage is TRBJ2-2; D not resolved. This CDR3 region has 13 residues. CDR1 SNHLY and CDR2 FYNNEI come from the germline V gene. The V and J ends lost 7 bases and 11 bases respectively, with 17 bases between them. CDR3 region: CASKKDGDVELFF. The CDR3 coding sequence is TGTGCCAGCAAAAAGGACGGAGACGTCGAGCTGTTTTTT.

To note about this clone: Germline and junction disagree at one end, which may indicate a read error. This chain joins TRBV11-2 and TRBJ1-6, with 12 bases matching TRBD1. This CDR3 contains 19 residues. CDR1 is SGHAT, CDR2 FQNNGV, per germline. The CDR3 is CASSVHGTGGSSNNSPLHF. The DNA for the CDR3 is TGTGCCAGCAGCGTCCACGGGACAGGGGGCTCCTCCAATAATTCACCCCTCCACTTT. The full variable domain, with the rest looked up from reference TRBV11-2 and TRBJ1-6, is EAGVAQSPRYKIIEKRQSVAFWCNPISGHATLYWYQQILGQGPKLLIQFQNNGVVDDSQLPKDRFSAERLKGVDSTLKIQPAKLEDSAVYLCASSVHGTGGSSNNSPLHFGNGTRLTVT.

This chain links TRBV28 with TRBJ1-1; perhaps TRBD1 as D (6 bases). Germline lookup yields CDR1 MDHEN and CDR2 SYDVKM. The CDR3 totals 14 residues. Between the trimmed V and J ends, which lost 2 bases and 4 bases, there was a span of 11 bases. The CDR3 nucleotides are TGTGCCAGCAGTTTAAGATCAGGGGTCACTGAAGCTTTCTTT. This encodes CASSLRSGVTEAFF.

This chain connects TRBV7-8 to TRBJ2-4, with TRBD2 matching over 9 bases. Trimming removed 4 bases from V and 0 bases from J; junction bases left unmatched: 13. In germline, CDR1 is SGHVS, CDR2 FQNEAQ. There are 19 residues in the CDR3. CDR3 region: CASSSTNGPSGVAKNIQYF. CDR3 bases: TGTGCCAGCAGCTCCACAAATGGACCTAGCGGGGTAGCCAAAAACATTCAGTACTTC. Using reference TRBV7-8 and TRBJ2-4 for the parts outside the CDR3, the full variable domain is GAGVSQSPRYKVAKRGQDVALRCDPISGHVSLFWYQQALGQGPEFLTYFQNEAQLDKSGLPSDRFFAERPEGSVSTLKIQRTQQEDSAVYLCASSSTNGPSGVAKNIQYFGAGTRLSVL.

The V call is TRBV5-1, the J call TRBJ2-1, with D hard to call. Trimming shortened V by 0 bases and J by 6 bases, and 10 bases separated the two germline ends. This CDR3 contains 14 residues. Germline V gene data show CDR1 as SGHRS and CDR2 as YFSETQ. The CDR3 coding sequence is TGCGCCAGCAGCTTGGGTTCTACCCTCAATGAGCAGTTCTTC. This gives the protein CASSLGSTLNEQFF.

V is TRBV7-3 and J is TRBJ2-1; 7 bases line up with TRBD2. The CDR3 is 18 residues long. V dropped 1 base and J dropped 0; count of bases not matched to a gene: 9. The V gene's germline CDR1 is SGHTA and CDR2 FQGTGA. For the CDR3, the DNA is TGTGCCAGCAGCTTAAGTGGGACTACCTCGAGCTCCTACAATGAGCAGTTCTTC. This sequence encodes CASSLSGTTSSSYNEQFF.

The V call is TRBV5-8, the J call TRBJ2-1; 7 bases line up with TRBD2. CDR1 is SGHTS, CDR2 YDEGEE, per germline. The V segment lost 0 bases and the J segment 0 bases; nucleotides outside the gene matches: 9. The CDR3 contains 18 residues. The CDR3 coding sequence is TGTGCCAGCAGCTTGGTTCTAGACGGCGGGGGCTCCTACAATGAGCAGTTCTTC. The encoded protein is CASSLVLDGGGSYNEQFF.

The chain carries TRBV24-1 and TRBJ2-2, with D perhaps matching TRBD1 (6 bases). CDR1 and CDR2 (germline): KGHDR, SFDVKD. V was pared by 7 bases and J by 6 bases, with 11 bases between. This CDR3 region has 13 residues. The DNA for the CDR3 is TGTGCCACCAGCCCACAGGGATCCGGGGAGCTGTTTTTT. The encoded protein is CATSPQGSGELFF.

The chain couples TRBV7-2 to TRBJ2-3; tentative D call: TRBD2 (6 bases). The CDR3 consists of 14 residues. The ends were cut back, 2 bases at V and 3 bases at J, with 9 bases in the middle. In germline, CDR1 is SGHTA, CDR2 FQGNSA. The CDR3 coding sequence is TGTGCCAGCAGCTTACGCGGGGCAACAGATACGCAGTATTTT. Its protein product is CASSLRGATDTQYF.

This clone was counted between two and nine times. The gene calls are TRBV5-7 and TRBJ2-1; perhaps TRBD2 as D (6 bases). TRBV5-7 is treated as an ORF (open reading frame) with a function not yet certain. Trimming took 6 bases from V and 5 from J, leaving 18 bases between them. The CDR3 has 15 amino acids. CDR3 amino acids: CASMARESGHNEQFF. The CDR3 DNA reads as TGTGCCAGCATGGCCCGGGAGTCGGGACACAATGAGCAGTTCTTC.

In this sample, this clone turned up once. V and J are TRBV7-9 and TRBJ2-2, with D unresolved. With 4 bases removed from V and 10 bases from J, the gap between germline ends came to 13 bases. The CDR3 length is 13 residues. Germline V CDR1 and CDR2: SEHNR, FQNEAQ (reference sequence). The CDR3 DNA reads TGTGCCAGCAGCTCCGTCCCCACTTTGGAGCTGTTTTTT. Protein sequence: CASSSVPTLELFF. Full variable domain (rest looked up from reference TRBV7-9 and TRBJ2-2): DTGVSQNPRHKITKRGQNVTFRCDPISEHNRLYWYRQTLGQGPEFLTYFQNEAQLEKSRLLSDRFSAERPKGSFSTLEIQRTEQGDSAMYLCASSSVPTLELFFGEGSRLTVL.

This CDR3 reads CASSLATHARDTGELFF. CDR3 nucleotides: TGCGCCAGCAGCTTGGCCACCCACGCGAGGGACACCGGGGAGCTGTTTTTT. The chain links TRBV5-1 to TRBJ2-2; a possible D gene is TRBD2 (5 bases). The germline gives CDR1 SGHRS, CDR2 YFSETQ. The V and J ends lost 0 bases and 3 bases respectively, with 15 bases between them. The CDR3 consists of 17 residues.